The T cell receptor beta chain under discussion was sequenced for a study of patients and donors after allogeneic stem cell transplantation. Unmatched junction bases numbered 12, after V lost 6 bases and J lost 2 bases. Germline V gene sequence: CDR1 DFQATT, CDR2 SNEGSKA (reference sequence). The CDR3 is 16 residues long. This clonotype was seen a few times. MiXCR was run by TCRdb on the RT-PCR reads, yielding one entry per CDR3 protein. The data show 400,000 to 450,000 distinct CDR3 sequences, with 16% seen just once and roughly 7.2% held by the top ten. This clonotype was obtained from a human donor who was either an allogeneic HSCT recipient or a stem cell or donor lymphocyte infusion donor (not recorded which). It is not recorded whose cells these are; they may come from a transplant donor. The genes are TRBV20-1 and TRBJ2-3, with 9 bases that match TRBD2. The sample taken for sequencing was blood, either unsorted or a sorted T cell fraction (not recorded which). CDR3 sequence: CSADAILAGYTDTQYF. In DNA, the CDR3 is TGCAGTGCCGACGCCATTCTAGCGGGGTACACAGATACGCAGTATTTT.